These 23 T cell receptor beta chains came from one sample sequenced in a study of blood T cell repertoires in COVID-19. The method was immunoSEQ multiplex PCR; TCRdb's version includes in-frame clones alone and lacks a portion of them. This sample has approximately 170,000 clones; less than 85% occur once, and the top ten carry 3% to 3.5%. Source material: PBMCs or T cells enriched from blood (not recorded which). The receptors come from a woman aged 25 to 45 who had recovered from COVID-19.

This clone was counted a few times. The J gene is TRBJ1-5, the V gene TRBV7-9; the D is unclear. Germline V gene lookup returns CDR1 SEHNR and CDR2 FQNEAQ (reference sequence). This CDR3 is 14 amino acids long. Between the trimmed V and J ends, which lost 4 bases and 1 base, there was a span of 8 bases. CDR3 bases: TGTGCCAGCAGCTGGACGGGAAGCAATCAGCCCCAGCATTTT. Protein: CASSWTGSNQPQHF.

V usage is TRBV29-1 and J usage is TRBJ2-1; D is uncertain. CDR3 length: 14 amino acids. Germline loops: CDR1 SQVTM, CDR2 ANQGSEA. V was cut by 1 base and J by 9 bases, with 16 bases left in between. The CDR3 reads CSVEGREHNGEQFF. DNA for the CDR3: TGCAGCGTTGAAGGTCGAGAGCATAATGGTGAGCAGTTCTTC.

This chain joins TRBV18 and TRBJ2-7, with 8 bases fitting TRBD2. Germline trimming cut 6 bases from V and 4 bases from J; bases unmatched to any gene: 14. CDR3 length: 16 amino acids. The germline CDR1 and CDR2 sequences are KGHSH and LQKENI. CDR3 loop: CASSPLGAGVGYEQYF. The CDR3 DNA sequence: TGTGCCAGCTCCCCCTTGGGAGCGGGAGTCGGTTACGAGCAGTACTTC.

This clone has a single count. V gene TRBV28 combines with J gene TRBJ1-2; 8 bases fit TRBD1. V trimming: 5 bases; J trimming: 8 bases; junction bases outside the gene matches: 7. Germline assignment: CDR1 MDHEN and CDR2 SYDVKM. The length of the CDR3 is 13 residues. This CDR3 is CASSEDRALGYTF. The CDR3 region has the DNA TGTGCCAGCAGTGAGGACAGGGCCCTGGGCTACACCTTC.

The CDR3 reads CASSQSRGYEQYF. CDR3 coding DNA: TGTGCCAGCAGCCAATCGAGAGGCTACGAGCAGTACTTC. This chain links TRBV16 with TRBJ2-7; D unclear. Between the trimmed V and J ends, which lost 0 bases and 3 bases, there was a span of 6 bases. CDR3 length equals 13 residues. Germline V CDR1 and CDR2: KGHSY, FQNENV.

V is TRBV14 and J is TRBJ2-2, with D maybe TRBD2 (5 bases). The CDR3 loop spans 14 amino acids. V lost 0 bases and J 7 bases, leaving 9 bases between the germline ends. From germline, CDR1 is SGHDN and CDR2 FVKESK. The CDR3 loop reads CASSQDPSGGELFF. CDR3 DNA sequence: TGTGCCAGCAGCCAAGACCCGAGCGGCGGGGAGCTGTTTTTT.

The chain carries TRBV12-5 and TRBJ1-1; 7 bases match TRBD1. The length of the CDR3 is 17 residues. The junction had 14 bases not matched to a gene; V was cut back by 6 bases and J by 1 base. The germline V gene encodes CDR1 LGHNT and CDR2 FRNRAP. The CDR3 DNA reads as TGTGCTAGTGGACCCCCCAGGGGGGCGGGTGCGAACACTGAAGCTTTCTTT. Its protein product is CASGPPRGAGANTEAFF.

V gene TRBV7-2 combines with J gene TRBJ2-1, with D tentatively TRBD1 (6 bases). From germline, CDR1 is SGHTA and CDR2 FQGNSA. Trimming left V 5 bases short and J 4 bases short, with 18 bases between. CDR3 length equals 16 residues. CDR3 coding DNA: TGTGCCAGCAGCCTCGAAGGGGGAGTATGGTACAATGAGCAGTTCTTC. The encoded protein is CASSLEGGVWYNEQFF.

The CDR3 reads CASSYLAGRNTGELFF. The CDR3 DNA reads TGCGCCAGCAGCTATCTAGCGGGACGGAACACCGGGGAGCTGTTTTTT. The rearrangement links TRBV5-1 to TRBJ2-2, with 9 bases that match TRBD2. CDR3 length: 16 residues. The germline V gene has CDR1 SGHRS and CDR2 YFSETQ. The trim removed 3 bases at V and 1 base at J, leaving 4 bases unmatched. Filled out from reference TRBV5-1 and TRBJ2-2, the complete variable domain reads KAGVTQTPRYLIKTRGQQVTLSCSPISGHRSVSWYQQTPGQGLQFLFEYFSETQRNKGNFPGRFSGRQFSNSRSEMNVSTLELGDSALYLCASSYLAGRNTGELFFGEGSRLTVL.

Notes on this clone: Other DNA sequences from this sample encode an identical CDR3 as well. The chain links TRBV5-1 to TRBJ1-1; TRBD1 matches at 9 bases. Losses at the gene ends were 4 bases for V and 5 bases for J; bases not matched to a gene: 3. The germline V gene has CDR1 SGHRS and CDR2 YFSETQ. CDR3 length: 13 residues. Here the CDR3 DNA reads TGCGCCAGCAGCCCGGACAGGGGAACTGAAGCTTTCTTT. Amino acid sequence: CASSPDRGTEAFF.

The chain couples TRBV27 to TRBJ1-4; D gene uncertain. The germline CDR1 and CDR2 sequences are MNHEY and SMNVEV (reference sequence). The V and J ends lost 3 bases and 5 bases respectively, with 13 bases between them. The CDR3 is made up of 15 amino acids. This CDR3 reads CASSLYPRQNEKLFF. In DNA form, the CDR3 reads TGTGCCAGCAGTTTGTACCCCAGGCAGAATGAAAAACTGTTTTTT.

The chain's CDR3 is CASSLVRGEAFF. As DNA, the CDR3 is TGTGCCAGCAGCTTAGTTAGGGGTGAAGCTTTCTTT. The chain carries TRBV7-2 and TRBJ1-1; the D gene is possibly TRBD1 (5 bases). V was pared by 1 base and J by 7 bases, with 7 bases between. Germline lookup yields CDR1 SGHTA and CDR2 FQGNSA. The CDR3 is 12 residues long.

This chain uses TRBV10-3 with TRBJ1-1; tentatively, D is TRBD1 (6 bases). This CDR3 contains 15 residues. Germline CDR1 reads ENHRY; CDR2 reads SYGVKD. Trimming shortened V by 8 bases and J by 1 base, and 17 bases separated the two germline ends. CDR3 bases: TGTGCCATCCATCAGGCAGGGGCACAGAACACTGAAGCTTTCTTT. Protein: CAIHQAGAQNTEAFF.

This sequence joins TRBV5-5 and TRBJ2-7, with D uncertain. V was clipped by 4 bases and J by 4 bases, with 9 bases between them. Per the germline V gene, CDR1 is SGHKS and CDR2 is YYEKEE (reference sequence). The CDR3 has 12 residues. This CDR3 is CASSRDSYEQYF. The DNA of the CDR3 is TGTGCCAGCAGCCGCGACTCATACGAGCAGTACTTC.

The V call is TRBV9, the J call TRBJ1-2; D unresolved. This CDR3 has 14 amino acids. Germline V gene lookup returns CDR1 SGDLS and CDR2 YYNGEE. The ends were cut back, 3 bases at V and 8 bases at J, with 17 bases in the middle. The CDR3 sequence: CASSAYDGLEGYTF. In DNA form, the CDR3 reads TGTGCCAGCAGCGCTTATGACGGACTGGAGGGCTACACCTTC.

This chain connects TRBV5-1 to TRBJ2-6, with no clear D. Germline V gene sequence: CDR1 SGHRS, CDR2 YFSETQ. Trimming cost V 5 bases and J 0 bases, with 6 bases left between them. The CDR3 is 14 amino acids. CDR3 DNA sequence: TGCGCCAGCAGGCAGAACTCTGGGGCCAACGTCCTGACTTTC. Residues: CASRQNSGANVLTF.

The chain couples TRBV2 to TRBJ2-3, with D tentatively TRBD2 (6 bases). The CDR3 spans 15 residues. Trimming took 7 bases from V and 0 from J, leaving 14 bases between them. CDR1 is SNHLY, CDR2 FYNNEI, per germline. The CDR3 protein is CASNQRDSSTDTQYF. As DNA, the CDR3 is TGTGCCAGCAACCAAAGGGACTCCAGCACAGATACGCAGTATTTT.

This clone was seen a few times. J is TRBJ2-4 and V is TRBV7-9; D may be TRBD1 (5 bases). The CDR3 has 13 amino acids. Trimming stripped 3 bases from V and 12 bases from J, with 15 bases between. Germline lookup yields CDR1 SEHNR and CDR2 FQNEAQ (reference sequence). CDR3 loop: CASSFEIPRGQYF. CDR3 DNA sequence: TGTGCCAGCAGCTTTGAGATCCCAAGGGGTCAGTACTTC. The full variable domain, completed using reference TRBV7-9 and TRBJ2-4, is DTGVSQNPRHKITKRGQNVTFRCDPISEHNRLYWYRQTLGQGPEFLTYFQNEAQLEKSRLLSDRFSAERPKGSFSTLEIQRTEQGDSAMYLCASSFEIPRGQYFGAGTRLSVL.

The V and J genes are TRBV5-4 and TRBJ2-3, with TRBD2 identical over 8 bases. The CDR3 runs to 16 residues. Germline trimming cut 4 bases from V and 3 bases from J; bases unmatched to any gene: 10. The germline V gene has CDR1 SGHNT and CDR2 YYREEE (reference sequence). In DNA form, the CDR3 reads TGTGCCAGCAGCCGACCTAGCGGGCGGGGGACAGATACGCAGTATTTT. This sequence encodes CASSRPSGRGTDTQYF.

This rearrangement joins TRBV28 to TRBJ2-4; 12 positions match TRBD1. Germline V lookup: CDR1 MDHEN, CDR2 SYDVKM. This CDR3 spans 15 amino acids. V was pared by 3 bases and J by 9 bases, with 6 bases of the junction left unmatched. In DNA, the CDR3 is TGTGCCAGCAGTTTCCCGACGGGACAGGGGGCCATTCAGTACTTC. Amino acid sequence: CASSFPTGQGAIQYF.

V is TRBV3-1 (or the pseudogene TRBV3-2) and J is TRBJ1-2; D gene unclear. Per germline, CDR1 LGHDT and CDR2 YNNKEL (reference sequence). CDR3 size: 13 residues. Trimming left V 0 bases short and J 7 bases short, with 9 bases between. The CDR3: CASSQEGESGYTF. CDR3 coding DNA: TGTGCCAGCAGCCAAGAAGGAGAGAGTGGCTACACCTTC.

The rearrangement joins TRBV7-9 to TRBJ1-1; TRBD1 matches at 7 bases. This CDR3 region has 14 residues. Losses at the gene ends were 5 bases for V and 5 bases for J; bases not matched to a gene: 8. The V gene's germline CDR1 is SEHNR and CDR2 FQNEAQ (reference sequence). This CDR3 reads CASSLTTGDTEAFF. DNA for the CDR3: TGTGCCAGCAGCCTAACCACAGGGGATACTGAAGCTTTCTTT.

The CDR3 here is CATARGRNEKLFF. The CDR3 nucleotides are TGTGCCACGGCCAGGGGGCGGAATGAAAAACTGTTTTTT. The chain employs TRBV13 and TRBJ1-4; TRBD1 matches 8 bases. Per germline, CDR1 PRHDT and CDR2 FYEKMQ (reference sequence). The CDR3 spans 13 residues. The trim removed 10 bases at V and 5 bases at J, leaving 6 bases unmatched.